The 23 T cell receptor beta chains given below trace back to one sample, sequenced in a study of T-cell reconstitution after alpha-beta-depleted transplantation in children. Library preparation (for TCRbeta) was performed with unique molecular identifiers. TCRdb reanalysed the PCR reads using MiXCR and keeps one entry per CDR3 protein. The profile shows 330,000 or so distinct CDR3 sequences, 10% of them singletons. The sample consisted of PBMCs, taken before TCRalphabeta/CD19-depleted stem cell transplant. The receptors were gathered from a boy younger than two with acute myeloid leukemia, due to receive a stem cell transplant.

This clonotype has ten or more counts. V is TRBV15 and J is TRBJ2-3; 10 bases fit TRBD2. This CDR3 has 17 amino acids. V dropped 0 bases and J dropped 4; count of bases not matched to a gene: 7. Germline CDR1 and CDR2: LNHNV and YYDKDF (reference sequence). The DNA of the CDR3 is TGTGCCACCAGCAGAGATTTCACTAGCGGGAATGCAGATACGCAGTATTTT. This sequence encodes CATSRDFTSGNADTQYF.

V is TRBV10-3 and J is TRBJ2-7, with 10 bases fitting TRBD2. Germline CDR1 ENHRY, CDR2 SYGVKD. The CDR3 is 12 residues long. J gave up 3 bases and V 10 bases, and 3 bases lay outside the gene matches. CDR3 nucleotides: TGTGCCACCCTAGCGGGAGACTACGAGCAGTACTTC. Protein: CATLAGDYEQYF.

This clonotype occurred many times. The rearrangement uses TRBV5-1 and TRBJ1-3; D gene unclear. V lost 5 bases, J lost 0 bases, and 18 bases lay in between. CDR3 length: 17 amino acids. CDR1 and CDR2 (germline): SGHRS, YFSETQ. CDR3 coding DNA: TGCGCCAGCAGTTTGACCTCACAGTTTCTCTCTGGAAACACCATATATTTT. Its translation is CASSLTSQFLSGNTIYF.

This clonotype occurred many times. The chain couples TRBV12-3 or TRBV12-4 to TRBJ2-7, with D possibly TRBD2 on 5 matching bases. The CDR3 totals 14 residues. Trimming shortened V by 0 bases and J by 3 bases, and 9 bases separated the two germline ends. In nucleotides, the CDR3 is TGTGCCAGCAGTTTAGCGGGAGCTCACTACGAGCAGTACTTC. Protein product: CASSLAGAHYEQYF.

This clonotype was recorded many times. CDR3 region: CASRPPWARQGSVTLHF. In DNA form, the CDR3 reads TGTGCCAGCAGACCCCCCTGGGCCAGGCAGGGAAGCGTCACCCTCCACTTT. The gene calls are TRBV7-3 and TRBJ1-6, with D perhaps TRBD1 (5 bases). V was clipped by 6 bases and J by 14 bases, with 29 bases between them. The V gene's germline CDR1 is SGHTA and CDR2 FQGTGA. The CDR3 contains 17 residues.

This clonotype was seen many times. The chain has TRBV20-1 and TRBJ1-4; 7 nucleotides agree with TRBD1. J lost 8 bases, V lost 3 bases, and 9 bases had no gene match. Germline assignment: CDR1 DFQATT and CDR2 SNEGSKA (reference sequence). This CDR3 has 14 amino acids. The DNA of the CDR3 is TGCAGTGCTAGTAACACCCTCAGGGGGGAAAAACTGTTTTTT. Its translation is CSASNTLRGEKLFF.

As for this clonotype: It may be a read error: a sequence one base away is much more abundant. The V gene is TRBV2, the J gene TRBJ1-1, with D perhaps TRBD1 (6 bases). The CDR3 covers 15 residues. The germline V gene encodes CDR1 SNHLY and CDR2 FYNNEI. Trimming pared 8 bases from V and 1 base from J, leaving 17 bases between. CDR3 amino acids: CASCSADRRNTEAFF. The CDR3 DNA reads TGTGCCAGCTGTTCCGCAGACAGGAGGAACACTGAAGCTTTCTTT.

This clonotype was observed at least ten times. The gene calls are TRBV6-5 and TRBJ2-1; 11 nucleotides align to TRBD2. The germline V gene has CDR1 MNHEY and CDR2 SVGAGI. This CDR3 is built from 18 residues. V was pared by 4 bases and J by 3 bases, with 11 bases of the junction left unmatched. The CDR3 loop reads CASSFLGLAEGRYNEQFF. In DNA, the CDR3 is TGTGCCAGCAGTTTCCTGGGACTAGCGGAGGGGCGCTACAATGAGCAGTTCTTC.

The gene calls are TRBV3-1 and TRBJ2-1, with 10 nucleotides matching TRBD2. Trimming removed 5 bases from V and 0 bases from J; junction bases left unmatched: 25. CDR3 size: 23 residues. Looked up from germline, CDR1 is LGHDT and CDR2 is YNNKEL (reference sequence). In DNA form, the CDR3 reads TGTGCCAGCAGCAGATGGGGACTAGCGAGGAATGTCCCCTCTTGCCCCTCCTACAATGAGCAGTTCTTC. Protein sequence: CASSRWGLARNVPSCPSYNEQFF.

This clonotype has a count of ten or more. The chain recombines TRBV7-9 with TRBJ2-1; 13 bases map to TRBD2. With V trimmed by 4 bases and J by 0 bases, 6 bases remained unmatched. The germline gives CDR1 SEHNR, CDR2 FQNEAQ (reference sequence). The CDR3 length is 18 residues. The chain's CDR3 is CASSSTSGGPSSYNEQFF. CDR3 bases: TGTGCCAGCAGCTCGACTAGCGGGGGGCCTAGCTCCTACAATGAGCAGTTCTTC.

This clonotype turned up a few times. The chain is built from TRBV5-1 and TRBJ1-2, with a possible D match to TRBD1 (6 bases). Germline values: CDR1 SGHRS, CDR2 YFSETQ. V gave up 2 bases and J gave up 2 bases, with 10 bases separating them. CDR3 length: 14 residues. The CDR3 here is CASSLKQGNYGYTF. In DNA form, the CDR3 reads TGCGCCAGCAGCTTAAAACAGGGCAACTATGGCTACACCTTC. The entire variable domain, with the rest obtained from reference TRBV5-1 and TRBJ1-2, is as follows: KAGVTQTPRYLIKTRGQQVTLSCSPISGHRSVSWYQQTPGQGLQFLFEYFSETQRNKGNFPGRFSGRQFSNSRSEMNVSTLELGDSALYLCASSLKQGNYGYTFGSGTRLTVV.

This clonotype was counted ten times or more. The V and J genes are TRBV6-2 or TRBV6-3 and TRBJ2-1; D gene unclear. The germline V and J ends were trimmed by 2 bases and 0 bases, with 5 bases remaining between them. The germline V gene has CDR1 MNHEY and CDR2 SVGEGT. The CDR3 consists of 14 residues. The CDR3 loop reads CASSYVSSYNEQFF. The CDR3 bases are TGTGCCAGCAGTTACGTCAGCTCCTACAATGAGCAGTTCTTC.

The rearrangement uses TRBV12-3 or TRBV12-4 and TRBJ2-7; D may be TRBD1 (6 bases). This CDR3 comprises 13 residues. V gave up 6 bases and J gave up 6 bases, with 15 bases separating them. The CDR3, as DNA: TGTGCCAGCAGCCCGTTTCAGGGGAGCGAGCAGTACTTC. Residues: CASSPFQGSEQYF.

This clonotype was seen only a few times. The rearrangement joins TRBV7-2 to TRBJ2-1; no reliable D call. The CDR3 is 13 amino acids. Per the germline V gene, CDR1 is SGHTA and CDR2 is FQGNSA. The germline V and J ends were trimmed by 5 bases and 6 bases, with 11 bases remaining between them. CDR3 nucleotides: TGTGCCAGCAGCCAATTCCAAAGCAATGAGCAGTTCTTC. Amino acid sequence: CASSQFQSNEQFF.

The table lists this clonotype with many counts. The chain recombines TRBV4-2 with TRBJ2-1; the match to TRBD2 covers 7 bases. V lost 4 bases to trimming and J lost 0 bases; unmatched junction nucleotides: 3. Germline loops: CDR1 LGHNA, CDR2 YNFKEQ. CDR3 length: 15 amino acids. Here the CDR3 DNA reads TGTGCCAGCAGCCTGGCGGGAGCCTCCTACAATGAGCAGTTCTTC. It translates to CASSLAGASYNEQFF.

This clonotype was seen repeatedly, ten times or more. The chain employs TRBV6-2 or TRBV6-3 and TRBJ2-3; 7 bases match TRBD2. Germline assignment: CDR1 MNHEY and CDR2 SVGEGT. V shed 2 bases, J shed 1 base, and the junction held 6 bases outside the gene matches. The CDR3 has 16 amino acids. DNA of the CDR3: TGTGCCAGCAGTTACGGTGGCGGGAGTGGCACAGATACGCAGTATTTT. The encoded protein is CASSYGGGSGTDTQYF.

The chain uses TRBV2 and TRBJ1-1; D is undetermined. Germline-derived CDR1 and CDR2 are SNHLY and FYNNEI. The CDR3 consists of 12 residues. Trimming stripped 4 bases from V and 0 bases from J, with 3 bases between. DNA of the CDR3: TGTGCCAGCAGTGTACTGAACACTGAAGCTTTCTTT. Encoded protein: CASSVLNTEAFF. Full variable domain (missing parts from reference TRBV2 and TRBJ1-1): EPEVTQTPSHQVTQMGQEVILRCVPISNHLYFYWYRQILGQKVEFLVSFYNNEISEKSEIFDDQFSVERPDGSNFTLKIRSTKLEDSAMYFCASSVLNTEAFFGQGTRLTVV.

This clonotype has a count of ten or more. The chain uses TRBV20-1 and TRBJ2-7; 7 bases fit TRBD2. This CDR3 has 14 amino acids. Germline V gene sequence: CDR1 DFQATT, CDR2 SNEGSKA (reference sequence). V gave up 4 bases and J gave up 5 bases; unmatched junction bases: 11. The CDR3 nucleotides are TGCAGTGCTAAAGAGAGCGGGAAGGACCACGAGCAGTACTTC. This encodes CSAKESGKDHEQYF.

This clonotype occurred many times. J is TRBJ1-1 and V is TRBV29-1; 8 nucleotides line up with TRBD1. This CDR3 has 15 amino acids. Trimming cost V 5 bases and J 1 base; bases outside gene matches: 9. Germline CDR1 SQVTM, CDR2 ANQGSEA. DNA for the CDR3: TGCAGCGTTCAGGACAGGGTTCACACGAACACTGAAGCTTTCTTT. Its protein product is CSVQDRVHTNTEAFF. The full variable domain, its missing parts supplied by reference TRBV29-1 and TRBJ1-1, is SAVISQKPSRDICQRGTSLTIQCQVDSQVTMMFWYRQQPGQSLTLIATANQGSEATYESGFVIDKFPISRPNLTFSTLTVSNMSPEDSSIYLCSVQDRVHTNTEAFFGQGTRLTVV.

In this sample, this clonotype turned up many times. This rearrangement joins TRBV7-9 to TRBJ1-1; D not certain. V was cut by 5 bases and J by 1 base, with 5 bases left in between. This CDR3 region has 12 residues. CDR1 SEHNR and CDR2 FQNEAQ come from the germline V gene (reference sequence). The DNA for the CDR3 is TGTGCCAGCAGCCCCGCGAACACTGAAGCTTTCTTT. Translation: CASSPANTEAFF.

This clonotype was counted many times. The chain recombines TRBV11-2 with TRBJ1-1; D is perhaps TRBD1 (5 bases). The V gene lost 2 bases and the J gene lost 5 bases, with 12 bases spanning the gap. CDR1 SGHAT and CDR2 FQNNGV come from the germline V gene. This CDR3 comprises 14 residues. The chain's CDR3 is CASSLWFGGTEAFF. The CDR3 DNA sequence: TGTGCCAGCAGCTTATGGTTCGGGGGTACTGAAGCTTTCTTT.

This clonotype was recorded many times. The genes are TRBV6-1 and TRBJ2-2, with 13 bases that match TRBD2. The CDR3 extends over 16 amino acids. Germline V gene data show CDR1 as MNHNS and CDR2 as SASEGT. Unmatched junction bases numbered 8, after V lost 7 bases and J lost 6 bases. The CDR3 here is CASKKLAGGISGELFF. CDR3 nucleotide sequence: TGTGCCAGCAAGAAACTAGCGGGAGGGATTTCCGGGGAGCTGTTTTTT.

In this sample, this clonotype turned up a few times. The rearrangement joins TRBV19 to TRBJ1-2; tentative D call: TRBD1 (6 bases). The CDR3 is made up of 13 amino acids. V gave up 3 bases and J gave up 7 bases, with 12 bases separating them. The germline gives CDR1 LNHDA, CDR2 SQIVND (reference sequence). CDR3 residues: CASSIGGRGGYTF. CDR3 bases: TGTGCCAGTAGTATCGGGGGGCGCGGTGGCTACACCTTC.